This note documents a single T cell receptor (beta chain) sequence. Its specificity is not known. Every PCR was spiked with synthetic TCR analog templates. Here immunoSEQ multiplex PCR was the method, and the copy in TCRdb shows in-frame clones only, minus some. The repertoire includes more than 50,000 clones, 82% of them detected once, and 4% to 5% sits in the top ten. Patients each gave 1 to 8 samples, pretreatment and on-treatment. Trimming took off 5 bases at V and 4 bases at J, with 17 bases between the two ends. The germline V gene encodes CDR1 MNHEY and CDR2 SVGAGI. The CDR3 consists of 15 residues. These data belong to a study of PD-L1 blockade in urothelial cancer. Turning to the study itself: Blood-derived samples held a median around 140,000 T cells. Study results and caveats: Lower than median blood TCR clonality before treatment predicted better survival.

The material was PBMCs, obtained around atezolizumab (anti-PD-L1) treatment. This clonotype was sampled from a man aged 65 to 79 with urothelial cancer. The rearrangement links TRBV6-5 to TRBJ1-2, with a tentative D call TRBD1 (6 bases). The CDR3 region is CASSPRRGYSYGYTF. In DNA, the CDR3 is TGTGCCAGCAGTCCCCGCAGGGGTTATAGCTATGGCTACACCTTC.